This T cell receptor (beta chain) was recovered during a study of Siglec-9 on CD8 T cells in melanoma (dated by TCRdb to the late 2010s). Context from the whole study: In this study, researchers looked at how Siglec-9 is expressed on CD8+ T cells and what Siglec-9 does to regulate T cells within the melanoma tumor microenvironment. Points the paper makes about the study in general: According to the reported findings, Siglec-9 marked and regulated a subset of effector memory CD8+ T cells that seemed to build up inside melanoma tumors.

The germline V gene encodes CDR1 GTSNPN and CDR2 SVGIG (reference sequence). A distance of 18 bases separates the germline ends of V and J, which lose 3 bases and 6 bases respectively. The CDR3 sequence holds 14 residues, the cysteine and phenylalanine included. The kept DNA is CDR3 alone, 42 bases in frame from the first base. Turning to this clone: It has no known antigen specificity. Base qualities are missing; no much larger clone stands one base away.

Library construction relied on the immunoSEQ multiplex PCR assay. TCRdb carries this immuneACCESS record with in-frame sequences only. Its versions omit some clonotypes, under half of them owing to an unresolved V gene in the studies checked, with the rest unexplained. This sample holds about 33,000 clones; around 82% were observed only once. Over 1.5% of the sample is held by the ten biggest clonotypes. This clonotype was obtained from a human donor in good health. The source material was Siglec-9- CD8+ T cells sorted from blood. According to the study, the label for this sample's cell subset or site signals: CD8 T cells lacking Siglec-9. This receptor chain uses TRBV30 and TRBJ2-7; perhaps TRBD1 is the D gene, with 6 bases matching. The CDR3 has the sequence CAWSLQGPAGEQYF. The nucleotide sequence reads TGTGCCTGGAGCCTACAGGGCCCCGCGGGCGAGCAGTACTTC.